The 14 T cell receptor beta chains below come from one sample, sequenced in a study of shared clonotypes between healthy human individuals. The table came from immunoSEQ multiplex PCR; TCRdb's copy has only in-frame clones and leaves some out. The sample has around 2,000,000 clones, 90% to 95% seen once. Sequenced sample: naive CD4+ T cells sorted from blood. Described subset: CD45RA+ positively selected. All receptors derive from a man in his late teens or twenties in good health.

The chain carries TRBV5-5 and TRBJ1-1, with 7 bases identical to TRBD1. Looked up from germline, CDR1 is SGHKS and CDR2 is YYEKEE (reference sequence). The V gene end was trimmed by 5 bases and the J gene end by 4 bases; junction bases not matched to a gene: 8. The CDR3 covers 14 residues. The CDR3 loop reads CASRSITGATEAFF. The CDR3 DNA sequence: TGTGCCAGCAGATCAATAACAGGGGCCACTGAAGCTTTCTTT.

As regards this clone: With a much larger clone just one base away, this may be a read error. Other nucleotide sequences from this sample produce the same CDR3. The J gene is TRBJ1-4, the V gene TRBV30; D perhaps matches TRBD1 (6 bases). V was clipped by 3 bases and J by 7 bases, with 12 bases between them. In germline, CDR1 is GTSNPN, CDR2 SVGIG (reference sequence). This CDR3 region has 13 residues. In nucleotides, the CDR3 is TGTGCCTGGAGGTCGGGGGCGAGTGAAAAACTGTTTTTT. Translation: CAWRSGASEKLFF. Variable domain in full (rest from reference TRBV30 and TRBJ1-4): SQTIHQWPATLVQPVGSPLSLECTVEGTSNPNLYWYRQAAGRGLQLLFYSVGIGQISSEVPQNLSASRPQDRQFILSSKKLLLSDSGFYLCAWRSGASEKLFFGSGTQLSVL.

The gene calls are TRBV19 and TRBJ2-2; unclear D gene. The V end was cut by 5 bases, the J end by 7 bases, with 14 bases between. The CDR3 is 14 amino acids. The V gene's germline CDR1 is LNHDA and CDR2 SQIVND (reference sequence). This chain's CDR3 is CASSSRRVSGELFF. The CDR3 coding sequence is TGTGCCAGTAGTTCGCGCAGAGTAAGCGGGGAGCTGTTTTTT.

The rearrangement links TRBV18 to TRBJ2-7; D gene ambiguous. The V gene's germline CDR1 is KGHSH and CDR2 LQKENI. The CDR3 has 14 amino acids. The ends were cut back, 3 bases at V and 1 base at J, with 10 bases in the middle. The CDR3 region is CASSPVESSYEQYF. DNA of the CDR3: TGTGCCAGCTCACCGGTTGAAAGTTCCTACGAGCAGTACTTC.

The V and J genes are TRBV6-1 and TRBJ1-1; no reliable D call. V gave up 5 bases and J gave up 7 bases, with 11 bases separating them. The germline V gene has CDR1 MNHNS and CDR2 SASEGT. This CDR3 has 12 amino acids. In nucleotides, the CDR3 is TGTGCCAGCAGTTCCCCCCCGAGTGAAGCTTTCTTT. Encoded protein: CASSSPPSEAFF.

This chain connects TRBV10-3 to TRBJ1-5, with D unclear. This CDR3 contains 15 residues. V was shortened by 4 bases and J by 1 base, with 11 bases between the two germline ends. The V gene's germline CDR1 is ENHRY and CDR2 SYGVKD. CDR3 nucleotides: TGTGCCATCAGTGGAAAGGATGGAAGCAATCAGCCCCAGCATTTT. Translation gives CAISGKDGSNQPQHF.

This sequence joins TRBV7-3 and TRBJ1-1; the D gene is possibly TRBD1 (5 bases). Germline loops: CDR1 SGHTA, CDR2 FQGTGA. Between the trimmed V and J ends, which lost 5 bases and 0 bases, there was a span of 16 bases. The CDR3 is made up of 16 amino acids. The CDR3 loop reads CASSPPNGAVNTEAFF. DNA for the CDR3: TGTGCCAGCAGCCCACCAAACGGGGCCGTGAACACTGAAGCTTTCTTT.

This rearrangement joins TRBV4-1 to TRBJ2-4; a weak D match, TRBD2 (6 bases). Germline V lookup: CDR1 MGHRA, CDR2 YSYEKL. The CDR3 spans 14 residues. V was cut by 1 base and J by 8 bases, with 12 bases left in between. CDR3 loop: CASSQVPGVDIQYF. CDR3 nucleotides: TGCGCCAGCAGCCAAGTTCCGGGGGTCGACATTCAGTACTTC.

This chain joins TRBV2 and TRBJ2-1, with D perhaps matching TRBD1 or TRBD2 (5 bases each). V shed 6 bases and J shed 12 bases, with 18 bases lying between them. The length of the CDR3 is 13 residues. CDR1 is SNHLY and CDR2 is FYNNEI in the germline V gene. CDR3 protein: CASRTGTESRQFF. The CDR3 nucleotides are TGTGCCAGCAGGACCGGGACGGAGAGTAGGCAGTTCTTC.

This clone was counted between two and nine times. An end of the junction differs from the germline gene, which may be a read error. The gene calls are TRBV5-8 and TRBJ2-5; a possible D gene is TRBD2 (7 bases). The CDR3 totals 15 residues. Germline lookup yields CDR1 SGHTS and CDR2 YDEGEE. CDR3 bases: TGTGCCAGCAGCTGGGGGGGCGGGGACCAGGAGACCCAGTACTTC. Encoded protein: CASSWGGGDQETQYF.

This CDR3 is CATSRKAAREGVETQYF. In nucleotides, the CDR3 is TGTGCCACCAGCAGAAAAGCCGCGAGGGAGGGGGTCGAGACCCAGTACTTC. V is TRBV15 and J is TRBJ2-5, with D possibly matching TRBD2 (7 bases). The V end lost 2 bases, the J end lost 5 bases, and 21 bases lay between the germline ends. This CDR3 comprises 17 residues. Germline V gene lookup returns CDR1 LNHNV and CDR2 YYDKDF (reference sequence).

The V call is TRBV5-1, the J call TRBJ2-2; D may be TRBD1 or TRBD2 (5 bases each). The CDR3 is made up of 17 amino acids. Per germline, CDR1 SGHRS and CDR2 YFSETQ. V was trimmed by 0 bases and J by 6 bases, leaving 18 bases between them. The CDR3: CASSLVGGWESPGELFF. The CDR3 DNA sequence: TGCGCCAGCAGCTTGGTTGGGGGTTGGGAAAGCCCCGGGGAGCTGTTTTTT. The full variable domain, completed using reference TRBV5-1 and TRBJ2-2, is KAGVTQTPRYLIKTRGQQVTLSCSPISGHRSVSWYQQTPGQGLQFLFEYFSETQRNKGNFPGRFSGRQFSNSRSEMNVSTLELGDSALYLCASSLVGGWESPGELFFGEGSRLTVL.

This chain joins TRBV5-1 and TRBJ1-1; D remains unclear. This CDR3 has 13 amino acids. Looked up from germline, CDR1 is SGHRS and CDR2 is YFSETQ. V gave up 0 bases and J gave up 3 bases, with 6 bases separating them. The CDR3 DNA follows: TGCGCCAGCAGCTTGGCCGAGGACACTGAAGCTTTCTTT. It specifies CASSLAEDTEAFF.

This chain uses TRBV5-5 with TRBJ2-1; D may be TRBD1 or TRBD2 (5 bases each). The CDR3 totals 15 residues. V lost 2 bases and J lost 5, with 14 bases in between. Germline-derived CDR1 and CDR2 are SGHKS and YYEKEE (reference sequence). CDR3 in amino acids: CASSFPRDAHNEQFF. The DNA of the CDR3 is TGTGCCAGCAGCTTCCCCCGGGACGCTCACAATGAGCAGTTCTTC.